The 8 T cell receptor beta chains below come from one sample, sequenced in a study of immune heterogeneity within non-small cell lung tumors (dated by TCRdb to the late 2010s). Sequencing took place on a HiSeq X Ten. A multiplex PCR system amplified the TCR beta CDR3 region, with a first 10-cycle round using 32 V-gene forward and 13 J-gene reverse primers. TCRdb redid the processing of the public reads, applying fastp at Q25 and MiXCR, and retained in-frame beta chains. Duplicate CDR3 protein sequences are folded into a single record with the most common DNA and genes. This sample lists more than 3,000 distinct CDR3 sequences; about a sixth were detected once. The top ten clonotypes cover approximately 18% of the sample. For the TCR template, genomic DNA was extracted from bulk tumor tissue, and approximately 600 ng of gDNA was amplified for each sample. Multiple biopsies per primary tumor were taken during surgery, spaced as far apart as possible within the tumor mass. Patients in the study cohort, which was described as untreated, were newly diagnosed NSCLC cases going through curative surgery.

Sequencing was done on a sample of lung tumor tissue. Receptors originate from a man aged 45-60 years with non-small cell lung cancer.

The chain combines TRBV28 with TRBJ2-1, with D hard to call. V was pared by 5 bases and J by 11 bases, with 19 bases between. Per germline, CDR1 MDHEN and CDR2 SYDVKM. The CDR3 length is 14 residues. The CDR3 loop reads CASSPLPRYNQQFF. In DNA, the CDR3 is TGTGCCAGCAGTCCCCTCCCCCGGTACAACCAGCAGTTCTTC.

Note on this clonotype: Given a much more abundant clone one base away, this may be a read error. This chain joins TRBV29-1 and TRBJ1-2, with 9 nucleotides matching TRBD1. V trimming: 5 bases; J trimming: 7 bases; junction bases outside the gene matches: 8. The CDR3 length is 13 residues. Germline CDR1 and CDR2: SQVTM and ANQGSEA. This CDR3 is CSVLETGGVGYTF. The CDR3 DNA is TGCAGCGTTTTGGAGACAGGGGGGGTTGGCTACACCTTC.

This clonotype appeared many times. V is TRBV27 and J is TRBJ2-5, with a weak D call TRBD1 (5 bases). Trimming cost V 6 bases and J 1 base, with 9 bases left between them. Per the germline V gene, CDR1 is MNHEY and CDR2 is SMNVEV (reference sequence). The CDR3 has 13 amino acids. CDR3 residues: CASRGQSQETQYF. The CDR3 DNA sequence: TGTGCCAGCAGAGGACAAAGCCAAGAGACCCAGTACTTC.

By share, this clonotype counts as medium-sized. This chain connects TRBV19 to TRBJ1-2; 9 bases match TRBD1. CDR1 is LNHDA, CDR2 SQIVND, per germline (reference sequence). The ends lost 3 bases at V and 4 bases at J; junction bases unmatched: 6. There are 15 residues in the CDR3. The CDR3 sequence is CASSIGDRDAYGYTF. The CDR3 region has the DNA TGTGCCAGTAGTATTGGGGACAGGGACGCCTATGGCTACACCTTC.

By share of the sample, this clonotype is medium-sized (0.01 to 0.1%). The chain recombines TRBV19 with TRBJ1-1; tentative D call: TRBD1 (5 bases). Germline CDR1 LNHDA, CDR2 SQIVND (reference sequence). The CDR3 runs to 15 residues. V was trimmed by 1 base and J by 1 base, leaving 10 bases between them. DNA for the CDR3: TGTGCCAGTAGTATAGGGACACGACCGAACACTGAAGCTTTCTTT. Translation: CASSIGTRPNTEAFF.

In its sample, this clonotype is medium-sized. V gene TRBV7-9 combines with J gene TRBJ2-1, with TRBD2 matching over 10 bases. Germline V gene data show CDR1 as SEHNR and CDR2 as FQNEAQ (reference sequence). The CDR3 contains 15 residues. J gave up 4 bases and V 4 bases, and 4 bases lay outside the gene matches. The CDR3 region has the DNA TGTGCCAGCAGCTCCCGGACTAGCGGATACAATGAGCAGTTCTTC. It is translated as CASSSRTSGYNEQFF.

In this sample, this clonotype is medium-sized. The chain couples TRBV18 to TRBJ2-6; no firm D call. The CDR3 consists of 15 residues. Germline CDR1 reads KGHSH; CDR2 reads LQKENI. Trimming stripped 4 bases from V and 4 bases from J, with 11 bases between. The CDR3 coding sequence is TGTGCCAGCTCACAAACAGCCTCCGGGGCCAACGTCCTGACTTTC. Translation gives CASSQTASGANVLTF.

This clonotype was counted many times. The rearrangement uses TRBV18 and TRBJ2-2; maybe TRBD1 (6 bases). Trimming removed 6 bases at V and 6 bases at J, with 11 bases between. Looked up from germline, CDR1 is KGHSH and CDR2 is LQKENI. The CDR3 sequence is 13 residues long. The CDR3 nucleotides are TGTGCCAGCTCCCGGGACACGGCCGGGGAGCTGTTTTTT. Its translation: CASSRDTAGELFF. The complete variable domain, with remaining parts taken from reference TRBV18 and TRBJ2-2, reads NAGVMQNPRHLVRRRGQEARLRCSPMKGHSHVYWYRQLPEEGLKFMVYLQKENIIDESGMPKERFSAEFPKEGPSILRIQQVVRGDSAAYFCASSRDTAGELFFGEGSRLTVL.